Following are 7 T cell receptor beta chains from one sample sequenced in a study of blood T cell repertoires in COVID-19. The data were produced by immunoSEQ multiplex PCR, yet TCRdb's version contains in-frame clones alone and is incomplete. Among 300,000 to 400,000 clones listed, roughly 90% were seen once. Sequenced: PBMCs or T cells enriched from blood (not recorded which). All receptors come from a woman younger than 45 with acute COVID-19.

This rearrangement joins TRBV18 to TRBJ1-2; TRBD1 matches 11 bases. Germline V gives CDR1 KGHSH, CDR2 LQKENI. The ends lost 3 bases at V and 8 bases at J; junction bases unmatched: 5. The CDR3 has 14 amino acids. This chain's CDR3 is CASSPDRGLIGYTF. The DNA for the CDR3 is TGTGCCAGCTCACCGGACAGGGGGCTGATAGGCTACACCTTC.

With respect to this clone: This sample also contains other DNA sequences that code for the same CDR3. The chain uses TRBV3-1 (or the pseudogene TRBV3-2) and TRBJ2-3; D gene unclear. Trimming stripped 1 base from V and 2 bases from J, with 4 bases between. The CDR3 contains 13 residues. Germline values: CDR1 LGHDT, CDR2 YNNKEL (reference sequence). The CDR3 DNA follows: TGTGCCAGCAGCCAAGTCTTCACAGATACGCAGTATTTT. It is translated as CASSQVFTDTQYF.

This chain's CDR3 is CASSQVGFRLNTGELFF. The CDR3 nucleotides are TGTGCCAGCAGCCAAGTTGGGTTTAGACTAAACACCGGGGAGCTGTTTTTT. This chain links TRBV3-1 (or the pseudogene TRBV3-2) with TRBJ2-2; a weak D match, TRBD2 (5 bases). Germline-derived CDR1 and CDR2 are LGHDT and YNNKEL (reference sequence). V gave up 1 base and J gave up 2 bases, with 14 bases separating them. The CDR3 is 17 residues long.

This clone has just a few counts. This chain connects TRBV10-3 to TRBJ1-1; 7 bases are a match to TRBD1. This CDR3 spans 13 amino acids. V was clipped by 6 bases and J by 4 bases; unmatched bases: 5. CDR1 and CDR2 (germline): ENHRY, SYGVKD. As DNA, the CDR3 is TGTGCCATCAGCGCGACAGGGTTCACTGAAGCTTTCTTT. Translated: CAISATGFTEAFF.

This clone was counted once. The CDR3 sequence: CASSFSQSRPYGYTF. DNA of the CDR3: TGTGCCAGCAGTTTCTCCCAGTCTCGCCCCTATGGCTACACCTTC. The V call is TRBV6-6, the J call TRBJ1-2; D ambiguous. This CDR3 comprises 15 residues. Germline V lookup: CDR1 MNHNY, CDR2 SVGAGI (reference sequence). V was clipped by 4 bases and J by 4 bases, with 16 bases between them.

The rearrangement uses TRBV10-3 and TRBJ2-7; TRBD1 aligns across 11 bases. The ends lost 4 bases at V and 5 bases at J; junction bases unmatched: 7. Looked up from germline, CDR1 is ENHRY and CDR2 is SYGVKD. The CDR3 loop spans 15 amino acids. This CDR3 is CAISGPGTGGNEQYF. The CDR3 bases are TGTGCCATCAGTGGCCCCGGGACAGGGGGAAACGAGCAGTACTTC.

This clone was counted only a few times. CDR3 sequence: CASRDPGLFTEAFF. CDR3 nucleotides: TGTGCCAGCAGGGACCCCGGACTTTTCACTGAAGCTTTCTTT. The chain links TRBV27 to TRBJ1-1; D is unclear. Trimming cost V 6 bases and J 4 bases, with 15 bases left between them. This CDR3 is 14 amino acids long. CDR1 and CDR2 from the germline V gene are MNHEY and SMNVEV (reference sequence).